Listed below are T cell receptor beta chains from one sample, sequenced in a study of T cells in Graves' hyperthyroidism and ophthalmopathy. Each CDR3 protein gets one entry after TCRdb re-called the multiplex PCR reads with MiXCR. The sample carries 450,000 to 650,000 distinct CDR3 sequences, around 14% recorded once. The source material was blood. Every receptor here comes from a woman younger than 30 with Graves' ophthalmopathy. Each CDR3 is given with its conserved first and last residue. D genes are given only for firm matches. Clone size appears in some rows only: once, few, many, or a class for an expanded clone.

TRBJ2-5,TRBV2,-,TRBD1,TGTGCCAGCAACGGGGACAGGGGGGTGTGGAAGACCCAGTACTTC,CASNGDRGVWKTQYF
TRBJ2-1,TRBV5-1,-,TRBD1,TGCGCCAGCAGGCCTGGGACAGGGAATGTTGAGCAGTTCTTC,CASRPGTGNVEQFF
TRBJ2-5,TRBV28,many,TRBD2,TGTGCCAGCAGCGCGACTAGCGGTGCACAAGAGACCCAGTACTTC,CASSATSGAQETQYF
TRBJ2-1,TRBV20-1,few,TRBD2,TGCAGTGCTAGAGACCTGAGGCCGACTAGCGGGATCCACAATGAGCAGTTCTTC,CSARDLRPTSGIHNEQFF
TRBJ1-3,TRBV2,many,-,TGTGCCAGCAGTGAAGCGGAAGCCTCTGGAAACACCATATATTTT,CASSEAEASGNTIYF
TRBJ2-7,TRBV9,many,TRBD1,TGTGCCAGCAGCGAGACAGGGGTTCACGGCTACGAGCAGTACTTC,CASSETGVHGYEQYF
TRBJ2-7,TRBV7-2,many,-,TGTGCCAGCAGCTTAGTTCGGGGGCCCGAGAGGGAGCAGTACTTC,CASSLVRGPEREQYF
TRBJ1-1,TRBV7-9,few,TRBD1,TGTGCCAGCAGCTTAAAAGGGACAGGGGGCACTGAAGCTTTCTTT,CASSLKGTGGTEAFF
TRBJ2-7,TRBV12-3/TRBV12-4,many,TRBD2,TGTGCCAGCAGTCCCCAAAGGACTAGCGGGAGGGCCTTTTGGTACGAGCAGTACTTC,CASSPQRTSGRAFWYEQYF
TRBJ2-3,TRBV12-3/TRBV12-4,many,-,TGTGCCAGCAGTCTAAACCGGGCCGCAACAGATACGCAGTATTTT,CASSLNRAATDTQYF
TRBJ2-7,TRBV7-9,many,TRBD1,TGTGCCAGCAGCCCGCGGGACAGGCACTCCTACGAGCAGTACTTC,CASSPRDRHSYEQYF
TRBJ1-5,TRBV24-1,few,-,TGTGCCACCAGTGAATCGGACGGTACTAGCAATCAGCCCCAGCATTTT,CATSESDGTSNQPQHF
TRBJ2-1,TRBV7-9,few,TRBD2,TGTGCCAGCAGCTCCTCTAGCGGGAGAGGCAATGAGCAGTTCTTC,CASSSSSGRGNEQFF
TRBJ2-6,TRBV2,many,-,TGTGCCAGCAGTGATCTAAGCGTCCGCTCTGGGGCCAACGTCCTGACTTTC,CASSDLSVRSGANVLTF
TRBJ2-2,TRBV24-1,many,-,TGTGCCACCAGTGATCCGAAACAGGCTCCTCTGAACACCGGGGAGCTGTTTTTT,CATSDPKQAPLNTGELFF
TRBJ1-2,TRBV2,many,TRBD1,TGTGCCAGCAGTGGGGACAGGGGGCCCAGTGGCTACACCTTC,CASSGDRGPSGYTF
TRBJ2-4,TRBV4-1,-,-,TGCGCCAGCAGCCAAGAGGGGAGGGGGGCCAAAAACATTCAGTACTTC,CASSQEGRGAKNIQYF
TRBJ2-3,TRBV11-2,-,-,TGTGCCAGCAGCTTAGCTCGGTCAGCTCCGGCAGATACGCAGTATTTT,CASSLARSAPADTQYF
TRBJ2-7,TRBV12-3/TRBV12-4,many,-,TGTGCCAGCCGTTCCCGGTACAGGGAGGGCTACGAGCAGTACTTC,CASRSRYREGYEQYF
TRBJ2-3,TRBV9,many,-,TGTGCCAGCAGCGTAGTAACCACAGATACGCAGTATTTT,CASSVVTTDTQYF
TRBJ1-2,TRBV12-3/TRBV12-4,many,TRBD1,TGTGCCAGCACCTGGACAGGGGGCAACTATGGCTACACCTTC,CASTWTGGNYGYTF
TRBJ2-5,TRBV30,many,-,TGTGCCTGGAATTCTATGAGCAGGGAGACCCAGTACTTC,CAWNSMSRETQYF